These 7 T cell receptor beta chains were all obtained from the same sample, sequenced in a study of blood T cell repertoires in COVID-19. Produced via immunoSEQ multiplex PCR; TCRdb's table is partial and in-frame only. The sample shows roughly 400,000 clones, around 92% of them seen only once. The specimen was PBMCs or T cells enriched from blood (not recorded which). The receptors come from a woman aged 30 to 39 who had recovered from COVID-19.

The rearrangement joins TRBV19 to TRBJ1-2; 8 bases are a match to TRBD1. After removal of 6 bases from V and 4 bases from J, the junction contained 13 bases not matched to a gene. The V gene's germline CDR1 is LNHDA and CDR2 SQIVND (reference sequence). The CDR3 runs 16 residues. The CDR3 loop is CASRPPGGLFGYGYTF. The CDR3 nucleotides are TGTGCCAGTAGACCCCCAGGGGGCTTGTTCGGCTATGGCTACACCTTC. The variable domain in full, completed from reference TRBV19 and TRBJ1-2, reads DGGITQSPKYLFRKEGQNVTLSCEQNLNHDAMYWYRQDPGQGLRLIYYSQIVNDFQKGDIAEGYSVSREKKESFPLTVTSAQKNPTAFYLCASRPPGGLFGYGYTFGSGTRLTVV.

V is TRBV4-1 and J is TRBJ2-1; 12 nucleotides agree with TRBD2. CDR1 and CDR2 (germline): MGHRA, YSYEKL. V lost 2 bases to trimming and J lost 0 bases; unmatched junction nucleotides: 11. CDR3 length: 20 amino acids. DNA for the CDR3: TGCGCCAGCAGCCAATATAATCCGGGACTAGCGGGTTACTCCTACAATGAGCAGTTCTTC. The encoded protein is CASSQYNPGLAGYSYNEQFF.

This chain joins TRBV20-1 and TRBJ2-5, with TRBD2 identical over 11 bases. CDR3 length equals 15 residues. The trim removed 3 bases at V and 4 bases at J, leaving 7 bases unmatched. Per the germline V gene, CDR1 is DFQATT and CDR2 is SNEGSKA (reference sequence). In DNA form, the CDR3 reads TGCAGTGCTAGTAGCGGGGGGGCGGTATTAGAGACCCAGTACTTC. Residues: CSASSGGAVLETQYF.

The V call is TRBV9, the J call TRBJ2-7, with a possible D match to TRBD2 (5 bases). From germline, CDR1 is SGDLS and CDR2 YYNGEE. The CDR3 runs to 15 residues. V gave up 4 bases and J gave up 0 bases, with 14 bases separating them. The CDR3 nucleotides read TGTGCCAGCAGCCCGAGGCTAGCCGACTCCTACGAGCAGTACTTC. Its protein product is CASSPRLADSYEQYF.

The CDR3, as DNA: TGTGCCAGCAGTGAGGTAGCCCGATACAATGAGCAGTTCTTC. Protein: CASSEVARYNEQFF. The genes are TRBV2 and TRBJ2-1, with D uncertain. Trimming removed 3 bases from V and 4 bases from J, with 10 bases in between. Per the germline V gene, CDR1 is SNHLY and CDR2 is FYNNEI. CDR3 length: 14 residues.

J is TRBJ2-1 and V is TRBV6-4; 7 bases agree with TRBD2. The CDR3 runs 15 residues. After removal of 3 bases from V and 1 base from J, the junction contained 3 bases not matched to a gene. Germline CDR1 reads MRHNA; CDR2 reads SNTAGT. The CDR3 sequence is CASSELADSYNEQFF. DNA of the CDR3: TGTGCCAGCAGTGAGCTAGCGGATTCCTACAATGAGCAGTTCTTC.

CDR3 coding DNA: TGTGCCAGCAGCTTAGCCTCTAGCGGGAGTCGAACTGGCACAGATACGCAGTATTTT. Residues: CASSLASSGSRTGTDTQYF. The rearrangement uses TRBV7-8 and TRBJ2-3; 10 nucleotides align to TRBD2. V lost 0 bases and J lost 1; bases outside the gene matches: 10. The germline V gene encodes CDR1 SGHVS and CDR2 FQNEAQ. The CDR3 spans 19 residues.